This T cell receptor beta chain came from a study of blood T cell repertoires in COVID-19. Study at large: Samples taken during acute and convalescent COVID-19 were collected in the United States, Italy and Spain. PBMCs, B-cell-depleted T cells, or T cells were the source of the cDNA or gDNA that made up the material.

As processed by the authors: By means of reference gene primer amplification, nucleated cell counts were estimated. Here immunoSEQ multiplex PCR was the method, and the copy in TCRdb shows in-frame clones only, minus some. V and J calls and clone size follow that table, whereas D and trimming were derived from the DNA. The table records 100,000 to 150,000 clones, approximately 90% of them present only once. This clone was observed a handful of times. The germline gives CDR1 LGHNT, CDR2 FRNRAP. The CDR3 consists of 14 residues. With 7 bases removed from V and 0 bases from J, the gap between germline ends came to 10 bases.

The sample comprised peripheral blood. The chain joins TRBV12-5 to TRBJ1-3; D is undetermined. This clonotype was obtained from a man aged 40-55 years with acute or convalescent COVID-19. The CDR3 bases are TGTGCTAGTGCCAAGCCCTCCTCTGGAAACACCATATATTTT. As protein: CASAKPSSGNTIYF.